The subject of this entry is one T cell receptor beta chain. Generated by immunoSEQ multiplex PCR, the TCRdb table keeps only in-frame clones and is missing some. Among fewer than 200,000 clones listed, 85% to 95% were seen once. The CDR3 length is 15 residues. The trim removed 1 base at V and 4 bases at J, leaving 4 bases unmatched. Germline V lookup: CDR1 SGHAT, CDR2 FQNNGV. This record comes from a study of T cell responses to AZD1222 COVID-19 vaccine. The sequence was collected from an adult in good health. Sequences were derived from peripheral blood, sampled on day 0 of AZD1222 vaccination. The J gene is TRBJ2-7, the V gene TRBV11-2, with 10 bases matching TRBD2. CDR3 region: CASSLVGLAVYEQYF. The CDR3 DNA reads TGTGCCAGCAGCTTAGTAGGACTAGCGGTTTACGAGCAGTACTTC.